Sequencing of this TCR beta chain was carried out in a study of T-cell reconstitution after alpha-beta-depleted transplantation in children. A TCRbeta library incorporating unique molecular identifiers was prepared. TCRdb used MiXCR to reprocess the PCR reads, holding one entry per CDR3 protein. Of tens of thousands of distinct CDR3 sequences in the sample, 4.9% were seen once. Whole-study results and caveats: Reports say that about two months after transplant, the alpha-beta T cells came out of several hundred graft clones that had expanded. At one year after transplant, newly produced T cells mostly accounted for T-cell counts and diversity. Certain patients had high TCRbeta diversity at day 60, and it came from recipient T cells and thymic progenitors that survived.

This clonotype was recorded many times. Its antigen is unknown. Germline V gene lookup returns CDR1 DFQATT and CDR2 SNEGSKA (reference sequence). V lost 3 bases, J lost 1 base, and 13 bases lay in between. CDR3 size: 15 residues. This sequence was found in a boy under two years old who had a stem cell transplant for acute myeloid leukemia, so the T cells may come from the graft donor. The V call is TRBV20-1, the J call TRBJ1-5, with a possible D match to TRBD1 (5 bases). The starting material was PBMCs, mostly from graft donor cells, obtained 180 days after TCRalphabeta/CD19-depleted stem cell transplant. The CDR3 here is CSASTGARSNQPQHF. CDR3 DNA sequence: TGCAGTGCTAGTACCGGGGCCCGGAGCAATCAGCCCCAGCATTTT.